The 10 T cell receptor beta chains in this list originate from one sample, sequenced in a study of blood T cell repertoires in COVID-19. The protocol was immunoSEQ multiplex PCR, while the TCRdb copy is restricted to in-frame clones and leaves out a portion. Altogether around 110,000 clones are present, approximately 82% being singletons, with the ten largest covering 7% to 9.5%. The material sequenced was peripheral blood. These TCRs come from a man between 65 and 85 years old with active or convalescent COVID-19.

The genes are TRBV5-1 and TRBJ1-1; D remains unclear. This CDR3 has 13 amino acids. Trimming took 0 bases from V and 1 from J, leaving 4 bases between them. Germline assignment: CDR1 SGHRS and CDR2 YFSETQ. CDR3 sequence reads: CASSLAGNTEAFF. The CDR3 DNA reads TGCGCCAGCAGCTTGGCCGGGAACACTGAAGCTTTCTTT.

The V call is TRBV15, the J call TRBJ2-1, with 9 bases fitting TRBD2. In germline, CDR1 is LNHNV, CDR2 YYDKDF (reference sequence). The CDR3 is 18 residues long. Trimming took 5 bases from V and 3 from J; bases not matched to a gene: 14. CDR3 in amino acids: CATSAPREAGGLYNEQFF. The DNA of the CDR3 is TGTGCCACCAGCGCCCCGAGGGAAGCGGGGGGCCTCTACAATGAGCAGTTCTTC.

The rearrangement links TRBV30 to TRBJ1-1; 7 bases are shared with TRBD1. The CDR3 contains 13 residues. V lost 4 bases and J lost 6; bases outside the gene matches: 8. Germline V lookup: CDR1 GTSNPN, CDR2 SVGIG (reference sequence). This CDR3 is CAWNLDRASEAFF. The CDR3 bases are TGTGCCTGGAACCTAGACAGGGCTTCTGAAGCTTTCTTT. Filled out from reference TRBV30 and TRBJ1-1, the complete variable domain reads SQTIHQWPATLVQPVGSPLSLECTVEGTSNPNLYWYRQAAGRGLQLLFYSVGIGQISSEVPQNLSASRPQDRQFILSSKKLLLSDSGFYLCAWNLDRASEAFFGQGTRLTVV.

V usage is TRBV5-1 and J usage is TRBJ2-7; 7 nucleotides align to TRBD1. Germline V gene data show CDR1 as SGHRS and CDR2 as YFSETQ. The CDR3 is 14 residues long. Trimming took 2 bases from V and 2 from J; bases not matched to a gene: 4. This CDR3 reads CASSFTTGPYEQYF. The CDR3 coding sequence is TGCGCCAGCAGCTTTACGACAGGGCCCTACGAGCAGTACTTC. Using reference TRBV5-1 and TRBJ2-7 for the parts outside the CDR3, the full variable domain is KAGVTQTPRYLIKTRGQQVTLSCSPISGHRSVSWYQQTPGQGLQFLFEYFSETQRNKGNFPGRFSGRQFSNSRSEMNVSTLELGDSALYLCASSFTTGPYEQYFGPGTRLTVT.

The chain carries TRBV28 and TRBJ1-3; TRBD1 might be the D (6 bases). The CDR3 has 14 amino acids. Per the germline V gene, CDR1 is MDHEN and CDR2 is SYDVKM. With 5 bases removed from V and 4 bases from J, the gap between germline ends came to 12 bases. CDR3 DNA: TGTGCCAGCAGTACTCAGGGGTTAGGAAACACCATATATTTT. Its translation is CASSTQGLGNTIYF.

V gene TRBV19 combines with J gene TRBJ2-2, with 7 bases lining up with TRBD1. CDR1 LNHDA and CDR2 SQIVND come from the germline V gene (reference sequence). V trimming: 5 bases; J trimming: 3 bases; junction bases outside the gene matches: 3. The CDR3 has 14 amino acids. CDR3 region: CASSSGGYTGELFF. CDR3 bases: TGTGCCAGTAGTTCAGGGGGTTACACCGGGGAGCTGTTTTTT.

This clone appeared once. The CDR3 DNA sequence: TGTGCCAGCACCGGGGACAGGGCCCCGTACGAGCAGTACTTC. Protein sequence: CASTGDRAPYEQYF. The chain employs TRBV6-5 and TRBJ2-7, with 9 bases fitting TRBD1. Per the germline V gene, CDR1 is MNHEY and CDR2 is SVGAGI. The CDR3 spans 14 residues. V trimming: 7 bases; J trimming: 4 bases; junction bases outside the gene matches: 8.

The chain's CDR3 is CASSIDGRGLAGTDTQYF. The CDR3 DNA sequence: TGTGCCAGTAGTATAGATGGCAGGGGCCTAGCGGGCACAGATACGCAGTATTTT. The chain joins TRBV19 to TRBJ2-3, with D tentatively TRBD2 (7 bases). V was pared by 0 bases and J by 1 base, with 17 bases between. The CDR3 sequence is 18 residues long. In germline, CDR1 is LNHDA, CDR2 SQIVND (reference sequence).

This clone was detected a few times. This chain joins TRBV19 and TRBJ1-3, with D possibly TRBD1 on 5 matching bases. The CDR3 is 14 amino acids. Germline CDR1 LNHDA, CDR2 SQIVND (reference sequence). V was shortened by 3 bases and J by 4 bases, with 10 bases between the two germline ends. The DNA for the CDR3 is TGTGCCAGTAGTATTTCAGGGTACGGAAACACCATATATTTT. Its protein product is CASSISGYGNTIYF.

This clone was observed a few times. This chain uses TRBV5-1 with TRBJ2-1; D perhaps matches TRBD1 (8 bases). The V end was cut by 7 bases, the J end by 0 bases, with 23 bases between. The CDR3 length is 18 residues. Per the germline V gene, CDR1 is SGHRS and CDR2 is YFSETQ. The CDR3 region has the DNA TGCGCCAGCTCGGGGACTGGGGGGGACAGGAGCTCCTACAATGAGCAGTTCTTC. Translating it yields CASSGTGGDRSSYNEQFF. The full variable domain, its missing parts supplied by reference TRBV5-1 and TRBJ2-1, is KAGVTQTPRYLIKTRGQQVTLSCSPISGHRSVSWYQQTPGQGLQFLFEYFSETQRNKGNFPGRFSGRQFSNSRSEMNVSTLELGDSALYLCASSGTGGDRSSYNEQFFGPGTRLTVL.